The 11 T cell receptor beta chains given below trace back to one sample, sequenced in a study of CD8 T cells in ankylosing spondylitis. TCRdb fed the 5' RACE reads into MiXCR, producing one record per CDR3 protein. The data show around 320,000 distinct CDR3 sequences, roughly 20% seen once. Sequenced material: blood, either unsorted or a sorted T cell fraction (not recorded which). The receptors shown here come from a female donor with ankylosing spondylitis or in good health (not recorded which).

This clonotype was seen at least ten times. The gene calls are TRBV20-1 and TRBJ2-1; D is unresolved. CDR1 is DFQATT, CDR2 SNEGSKA, per germline (reference sequence). The CDR3 loop spans 16 amino acids. V was trimmed by 3 bases and J by 0 bases, leaving 15 bases between them. CDR3 DNA: TGCAGTGCTAGCCTACAGACTGTCAGCTCCTACAATGAGCAGTTCTTC. This sequence encodes CSASLQTVSSYNEQFF.

This clonotype has just a few counts. The V and J genes are TRBV7-2 and TRBJ2-3; 9 nucleotides line up with TRBD1. The CDR3 has 16 residues. The J segment lost 5 bases and the V segment lost 1 base, leaving 7 bases of the junction unmatched. Germline CDR1 reads SGHTA; CDR2 reads FQGNSA. The CDR3, as DNA: TGTGCCAGCAGCTTAGACAGGGGGCTAATCGGAGATACGCAGTATTTT. Protein: CASSLDRGLIGDTQYF.

This sequence joins TRBV9 and TRBJ2-1; no clear D. The CDR3 sequence is 15 residues long. The germline V gene has CDR1 SGDLS and CDR2 YYNGEE. The germline V and J ends were trimmed by 7 bases and 0 bases, with 14 bases remaining between them. CDR3 sequence (DNA): TGTGCCAGCCCTACGAGGCTGAGCTCCTACAATGAGCAGTTCTTC. Its protein is CASPTRLSSYNEQFF.

This sequence joins TRBV6-2 or TRBV6-3 and TRBJ2-7; a possible D gene is TRBD2 (7 bases). V was shortened by 4 bases and J by 6 bases, with 16 bases between the two germline ends. The length of the CDR3 is 14 residues. From germline, CDR1 is MNHEY and CDR2 SVGEGT. The CDR3 coding sequence is TGTGCCAGCAGTTCCTTCAGGGGACTACGCGAGCAGTACTTC. Translating gives CASSSFRGLREQYF.

This clonotype was recorded a few times. V is TRBV6-4 and J is TRBJ2-7; no firm D call. The germline V gene encodes CDR1 MRHNA and CDR2 SNTAGT. The CDR3 has 14 residues. V was clipped by 5 bases and J by 2 bases, with 13 bases between them. CDR3 region: CASSIEAGAYEQYF. CDR3 DNA: TGTGCCAGCAGTATCGAGGCAGGCGCCTACGAGCAGTACTTC.

The chain joins TRBV2 to TRBJ2-5; 8 bases are shared with TRBD1. In germline, CDR1 is SNHLY, CDR2 FYNNEI. There are 14 residues in the CDR3. Trimming removed 4 bases from V and 4 bases from J; junction bases left unmatched: 5. For the CDR3, the DNA is TGTGCCAGCAGTGGGGGGACAGGATTAGAGACCCAGTACTTC. This translates into CASSGGTGLETQYF.

The J gene is TRBJ2-7, the V gene TRBV20-1, with 15 bases aligning to TRBD2. CDR1 and CDR2 from the germline V gene are DFQATT and SNEGSKA (reference sequence). V lost 7 bases and J lost 7; bases outside the gene matches: 14. The length of the CDR3 is 16 residues. CDR3 bases: TGCAGTGTTCGGACTAGCGGGAGGGTCTTCTCCAGGGAGCAGTACTTC. This codes for CSVRTSGRVFSREQYF.

This clonotype turned up a few times. CDR3 residues: CASSYTGAGANVLTF. The CDR3, as DNA: TGTGCCAGCAGTTATACAGGAGCTGGGGCCAACGTCCTGACTTTC. The chain recombines TRBV6-5 with TRBJ2-6, with a weak D call TRBD1 (5 bases). This CDR3 spans 15 amino acids. CDR1 and CDR2 (germline): MNHEY, SVGAGI. Trimming left V 3 bases short and J 2 bases short, with 8 bases between.

DNA of the CDR3: TGTGCCAGCACCCTGACAGGGGAGGGAGGGAAACTGTTTTTT. The encoded protein is CASTLTGEGGKLFF. This chain links TRBV12-3 or TRBV12-4 with TRBJ1-4; 8 bases are a match to TRBD1. CDR3 length equals 14 residues. The V and J ends lost 7 bases and 11 bases, in that order; junction bases with no gene match: 12.

This clonotype has only a few counts. The chain links TRBV30 to TRBJ1-5; D remains unclear. Per the germline V gene, CDR1 is GTSNPN and CDR2 is SVGIG (reference sequence). The ends were cut back, 0 bases at V and 2 bases at J, with 11 bases in the middle. The CDR3 runs 15 residues. The CDR3: CAWSVGVSGNQPQHF. The DNA of the CDR3 is TGTGCCTGGAGTGTGGGTGTCTCGGGCAATCAGCCCCAGCATTTT.

This clonotype was picked up many times. J is TRBJ1-2 and V is TRBV6-1; 8 positions match TRBD1. Looked up from germline, CDR1 is MNHNS and CDR2 is SASEGT. The CDR3 is 13 amino acids. V lost 6 bases and J lost 2; bases outside the gene matches: 2. This chain's CDR3 is CASRRDRNYGYTF. In DNA, the CDR3 is TGTGCCAGCAGACGGGACAGGAACTATGGCTACACCTTC.